The entry below gives a single TCR beta chain sequence along with its context. CDR1 MNHEY and CDR2 SMNVEV come from the germline V gene (reference sequence). Trimming left V 3 bases short and J 4 bases short, with 20 bases between. The CDR3 extends over 17 amino acids. The sample originates from a study of T cells in localized non-small cell lung cancer. TCRdb keeps only in-frame clones here, not all; method: immunoSEQ multiplex PCR. The profile covers about 51,000 clones, with roughly 79% appearing a single time and 17% taken by the ten largest. This sequence joins TRBV27 and TRBJ2-3; D may be TRBD1 (5 bases). The source material was peripheral blood mononuclear cells, sampled before any cancer treatment. This TCR was sampled from a man aged 40 to 75 with stage III lung adenocarcinoma. The CDR3 bases are TGTGCCAGCAGTTTTAGAGGAAGGGGCACGGGCCCAGATACGCAGTATTTT. Translating it yields CASSFRGRGTGPDTQYF.